Each of the 19 T cell receptor beta chains below was sequenced from the same sample in a study of shared T cell receptors in the human thymus. Assay used: immunoSEQ multiplex PCR; TCRdb lists only in-frame clones, some missing. In the table there are hundreds of thousands of clones, about 89% of which are singletons. Another study also made use of these data, one on human thymus T cells.

Sequenced material: thymocytes. These receptors were collected from a boy under two years old with a congenital heart defect.

This clone was detected once. The chain links TRBV4-3 to TRBJ2-1; possible D gene TRBD2, 6 bases. The CDR3 is 16 residues long. The V gene's germline CDR1 is LGHNA and CDR2 YSLEER. V was shortened by 4 bases and J by 3 bases, with 16 bases between the two germline ends. The CDR3, as DNA: TGCGCCAGCAGCCGGGGACTCCCTTCCCACTACAATGAGCAGTTCTTC. This codes for CASSRGLPSHYNEQFF.

The chain is built from TRBV9 and TRBJ1-5; D remains ambiguous. The length of the CDR3 is 15 residues. V lost 0 bases and J 0 bases, leaving 7 bases between the germline ends. CDR1 is SGDLS and CDR2 is YYNGEE in the germline V gene. The CDR3 reads CASSVGGDSNQPQHF. CDR3 nucleotides: TGTGCCAGCAGCGTAGGAGGAGATAGCAATCAGCCCCAGCATTTT.

This clone has only one observation. The chain employs TRBV30 and TRBJ2-7; 9 bases are a match to TRBD1. In germline, CDR1 is GTSNPN, CDR2 SVGIG (reference sequence). J was trimmed by 3 bases and V by 2 bases; bases with no gene match: 11. This CDR3 is 16 amino acids long. CDR3 in amino acids: CAWSQNLGTGIYEQYF. DNA for the CDR3: TGTGCCTGGAGTCAAAACCTCGGGACAGGGATCTACGAGCAGTACTTC.

The count of this clone is one. The J gene is TRBJ2-5, the V gene TRBV5-1; the D is unclear. With 7 bases removed from V and 4 bases from J, the gap between germline ends came to 23 bases. The CDR3 has 16 amino acids. Germline V gene sequence: CDR1 SGHRS, CDR2 YFSETQ. CDR3 sequence (DNA): TGCGCCAGCTCACTCTTTCCCCCTCTTAACGGAGAGACCCAGTACTTC. Residues: CASSLFPPLNGETQYF.

The V gene is TRBV5-1, the J gene TRBJ1-1; no firm D call. The CDR3 is made up of 13 amino acids. Trimming took 9 bases from V and 0 from J, leaving 12 bases between them. Germline CDR1 reads SGHRS; CDR2 reads YFSETQ. The chain's CDR3 is CATRAGMNTEAFF. Written as DNA, the CDR3 is TGCGCCACCCGGGCCGGGATGAACACTGAAGCTTTCTTT.

This sequence joins TRBV7-9 and TRBJ2-6; TRBD2 matches 12 bases. The V segment lost 8 bases and the J segment 2 bases; nucleotides outside the gene matches: 4. Per the germline V gene, CDR1 is SEHNR and CDR2 is FQNEAQ (reference sequence). The CDR3 runs to 16 residues. CDR3 DNA: TGTGCCAGCTTACTAGCGGGGGGAGCTGGGGCCAACGTCCTGACTTTC. Translating it yields CASLLAGGAGANVLTF. The full variable domain, its missing parts supplied by reference TRBV7-9 and TRBJ2-6, is DTGVSQNPRHKITKRGQNVTFRCDPISEHNRLYWYRQTLGQGPEFLTYFQNEAQLEKSRLLSDRFSAERPKGSFSTLEIQRTEQGDSAMYLCASLLAGGAGANVLTFGAGSRLTVL.

The rearrangement joins TRBV7-6 to TRBJ2-7; D remains ambiguous. The CDR3 spans 15 residues. The V gene's germline CDR1 is SGHVS and CDR2 FNYEAQ. The ends were cut back, 0 bases at V and 6 bases at J, with 15 bases in the middle. The CDR3 protein is CASSLAVNSSGEQYF. CDR3 nucleotides: TGTGCCAGCAGCTTAGCTGTGAATAGTTCGGGCGAGCAGTACTTC.

V usage is TRBV6-7 and J usage is TRBJ2-7; 9 bases fit TRBD1. TRBV6-7 is noted as an ORF with a role that remains uncertain. J lost 4 bases, V lost 0 bases, and 7 bases had no gene match. The CDR3 has 16 amino acids. CDR3 DNA: TGTGCCAGCAGTTACTCCCAGGACAGGGGAGGATACGAGCAGTACTTC. It translates to CASSYSQDRGGYEQYF.

The V gene is TRBV28, the J gene TRBJ2-5; D remains ambiguous. Germline V gives CDR1 MDHEN, CDR2 SYDVKM. The CDR3 runs to 14 residues. Trimming shortened V by 6 bases and J by 2 bases, and 13 bases separated the two germline ends. The CDR3 nucleotides are TGTGCCAGCAGAGCAGAGGAGCATCAAGAGACCCAGTACTTC. Amino acid sequence: CASRAEEHQETQYF.

The chain recombines TRBV6-5 with TRBJ2-7, with a tentative D call TRBD1 (5 bases). Germline values: CDR1 MNHEY, CDR2 SVGAGI. CDR3 size: 16 residues. Trimming removed 4 bases from V and 1 base from J, with 17 bases in between. The CDR3 DNA is TGTGCCAGCAGTTTAGGGGCCGGTCTAGGGTCCTACGAGCAGTACTTC. This codes for CASSLGAGLGSYEQYF.

The chain joins TRBV19 to TRBJ1-5; maybe TRBD1 (6 bases). Per germline, CDR1 LNHDA and CDR2 SQIVND (reference sequence). The CDR3 length is 16 residues. V was clipped by 0 bases and J by 5 bases, with 14 bases between them. In DNA, the CDR3 is TGTGCCAGTAGTATAGATCCCGGGCACAGGGATCAGCCCCAGCATTTT. Translated: CASSIDPGHRDQPQHF. Supplemented by reference TRBV19 and TRBJ1-5, the full variable domain reads DGGITQSPKYLFRKEGQNVTLSCEQNLNHDAMYWYRQDPGQGLRLIYYSQIVNDFQKGDIAEGYSVSREKKESFPLTVTSAQKNPTAFYLCASSIDPGHRDQPQHFGDGTRLSIL.

The genes are TRBV7-4 and TRBJ1-1; D might be TRBD1 (6 bases). The V end lost 5 bases, the J end lost 5 bases, and 15 bases lay between the germline ends. The CDR3 runs 14 residues. Germline CDR1 reads SGHVT; CDR2 reads SQSDAQ. The CDR3 spells CASSPRGGRTEAFF. The DNA for the CDR3 is TGTGCCAGCAGCCCGCGGGGGGGGCGGACTGAAGCTTTCTTT.

With regard to this clone: In the same sample, other DNA sequences code for this CDR3. The genes are TRBV4-3 and TRBJ2-2, with TRBD1 as a possible D gene (6 bases). V lost 6 bases and J 5 bases, leaving 10 bases between the germline ends. The germline V gene has CDR1 LGHNA and CDR2 YSLEER. The CDR3 consists of 13 residues. In DNA form, the CDR3 reads TGCGCCAGCAGTCAAACAGGGACCGGGGAGCTGTTTTTT. Its translation is CASSQTGTGELFF.

The rearrangement uses TRBV5-6 and TRBJ2-2; 14 bases fit TRBD2. Germline trimming cut 1 base from V and 1 base from J; bases unmatched to any gene: 6. CDR1 and CDR2 from the germline V gene are SGHDT and YYEEEE. This CDR3 region has 19 residues. In DNA form, the CDR3 reads TGTGCCAGCAGCTTGTTGGGACTAGCGGGAGATCTGAACACCGGGGAGCTGTTTTTT. Protein: CASSLLGLAGDLNTGELFF.

This clone has only one observation. V and J are TRBV6-1 and TRBJ1-1; 9 nucleotides align to TRBD1. The CDR3 length is 17 residues. Germline CDR1 reads MNHNS; CDR2 reads SASEGT. V lost 3 bases, J lost 0 bases, and 8 bases stayed unmatched. CDR3 loop: CASSDRDREIVNTEAFF. The DNA for the CDR3 is TGTGCCAGCAGTGACCGGGACAGGGAAATAGTGAACACTGAAGCTTTCTTT.

This chain joins TRBV28 and TRBJ2-7, with 9 bases aligning to TRBD1. V was clipped by 7 bases and J by 2 bases; unmatched bases: 3. CDR3 length: 13 amino acids. In germline, CDR1 is MDHEN, CDR2 SYDVKM. The CDR3 protein is CASIRTGAYEQYF. The CDR3, as DNA: TGTGCCAGCATAAGGACAGGGGCCTACGAGCAGTACTTC.

The rearrangement joins TRBV7-2 to TRBJ2-5; the D gene is possibly TRBD2 (6 bases). Trimming removed 5 bases at V and 1 base at J, with 11 bases between. CDR1 and CDR2 (germline): SGHTA, FQGNSA. The CDR3 totals 14 residues. The CDR3 DNA sequence: TGTGCCAGCAGCCGTACTAGCTGCCAAGAGACCCAGTACTTC. The encoded protein is CASSRTSCQETQYF.

This rearrangement joins TRBV19 to TRBJ1-1, with D tentatively TRBD1 (6 bases). The V end was cut by 2 bases, the J end by 0 bases, with 25 bases between. CDR1 and CDR2 from the germline V gene are LNHDA and SQIVND (reference sequence). The CDR3 is made up of 20 amino acids. The CDR3 coding sequence is TGTGCCAGTAGTATATGGGGGAAAGGGGCGAACAGGGATCTGAACACTGAAGCTTTCTTT. Its protein is CASSIWGKGANRDLNTEAFF.

The J gene is TRBJ2-7, the V gene TRBV11-2; D perhaps matches TRBD2 (5 bases). Germline loops: CDR1 SGHAT, CDR2 FQNNGV. This CDR3 is built from 16 residues. Trimming pared 5 bases from V and 1 base from J, leaving 18 bases between. The CDR3: CASSVGSWETSYEQYF. In nucleotides, the CDR3 is TGTGCCAGCAGCGTAGGGTCGTGGGAGACATCCTACGAGCAGTACTTC. Supplemented by reference TRBV11-2 and TRBJ2-7, the full variable domain reads EAGVAQSPRYKIIEKRQSVAFWCNPISGHATLYWYQQILGQGPKLLIQFQNNGVVDDSQLPKDRFSAERLKGVDSTLKIQPAKLEDSAVYLCASSVGSWETSYEQYFGPGTRLTVT.